This TCR beta chain was documented in a study of blood T cell repertoires in COVID-19. Study as a whole: Some COVID-19 samples were acute and others convalescent; all came from the United States, Italy and Spain. PBMCs, B-cell-depleted T cells, or T cells were the source of the cDNA or gDNA that made up the material.

TCRdb keeps only in-frame clones here, not all; method: immunoSEQ multiplex PCR. The sample lists some 72,000 clones, 75% to 90% occurring once. The V gene lost 3 bases and the J gene lost 0 bases, with 9 bases spanning the gap. CDR1 is SGHVS, CDR2 FQNEAQ, per germline. This CDR3 contains 15 residues. Sequencing used peripheral blood. The V call is TRBV7-8, the J call TRBJ1-5; possible D gene TRBD1, 6 bases. This clonotype was obtained from a man between 60 and 75 years old with acute or convalescent COVID-19. The CDR3 region is CASSFGGLSNQPQHF. For the CDR3, the DNA is TGTGCCAGCAGCTTCGGGGGGCTTAGCAATCAGCCCCAGCATTTT.